The 27 T cell receptor beta chains in this list originate from one sample, sequenced in a study of T cells in Graves' hyperthyroidism and ophthalmopathy. RNA transcripts were the template for amplifying TCR beta CDR3 regions. Primed by the HTBI set, a first-round RT-PCR was run on the TCR CDR3. Using its own MiXCR run on the multiplex PCR reads, TCRdb lists one record per CDR3 protein. The profile covers about 530,000 distinct CDR3 sequences, with 17% appearing a single time and around 17% taken by the ten largest. The specimen sequenced was blood. The origin of the receptors is a woman under 30 with Graves' ophthalmopathy.

This clonotype was seen ten or more times. This rearrangement joins TRBV5-5 to TRBJ1-1, with TRBD1 matching 7 bases. The germline V gene encodes CDR1 SGHKS and CDR2 YYEKEE (reference sequence). V lost 4 bases, J lost 2 bases, and 11 bases stayed unmatched. The CDR3 sequence is 16 residues long. Written as DNA, the CDR3 is TGTGCCAGCAGCAAGAGACTGACAGGGACCAACACTGAAGCTTTCTTT. It yields the protein CASSKRLTGTNTEAFF.

The sample holds many counts of this clonotype. The chain links TRBV29-1 to TRBJ1-2, with D perhaps TRBD1 (5 bases). CDR1 is SQVTM, CDR2 ANQGSEA, per germline. The V and J ends lost 6 bases and 8 bases respectively, with 19 bases between them. This CDR3 is 13 amino acids long. CDR3 bases: TGCAGCGTGGGGACGACAGACGGTCACGGCTACACCTTC. Translated: CSVGTTDGHGYTF.

The rearrangement uses TRBV7-3 and TRBJ2-2; TRBD1 matches at 7 bases. V dropped 4 bases and J dropped 0; count of bases not matched to a gene: 11. This CDR3 contains 18 residues. CDR1 SGHTA and CDR2 FQGTGA come from the germline V gene. The CDR3 reads CASSYRQGPYSNTGELFF. CDR3 nucleotides: TGTGCCAGCAGCTACCGACAGGGTCCCTACTCGAACACCGGGGAGCTGTTTTTT.

Many counts were recorded for this clonotype. The genes are TRBV28 and TRBJ2-1; tentative D call: TRBD1 (6 bases). The CDR3 loop spans 18 amino acids. The V end was cut by 2 bases, the J end by 0 bases, with 17 bases between. Germline CDR1 reads MDHEN; CDR2 reads SYDVKM. As DNA, the CDR3 is TGTGCCAGCAGTTTAGCCCCCCCCCGGGACACCTCCTACAATGAGCAGTTCTTC. This gives the protein CASSLAPPRDTSYNEQFF.

There are many counts of this clonotype. This chain's CDR3 is CASSSLAGGVETQYF. CDR3 DNA: TGTGCCAGCAGTTCCCTAGCGGGAGGGGTAGAGACCCAGTACTTC. This chain joins TRBV28 and TRBJ2-5; TRBD2 matches 12 bases. V dropped 4 bases and J dropped 4; count of bases not matched to a gene: 4. In germline, CDR1 is MDHEN, CDR2 SYDVKM. The CDR3 length is 15 residues.

The chain employs TRBV6-1 and TRBJ1-5; 9 nucleotides line up with TRBD1. The V and J ends lost 5 bases and 5 bases, in that order; junction bases with no gene match: 7. CDR3 length: 15 residues. Germline V CDR1 and CDR2: MNHNS, SASEGT. The CDR3 here is CASSFTGGNDQPQHF. DNA of the CDR3: TGTGCCAGCAGTTTTACAGGGGGCAATGATCAGCCCCAGCATTTT.

This clonotype was detected ten times or more. DNA for the CDR3: TGTGCCAGCAGTATACGCAGGGACTCCTACGAGCAGTACTTC. Its translation: CASSIRRDSYEQYF. J is TRBJ2-7 and V is TRBV28; tentatively, D is TRBD1 (5 bases). Germline V gives CDR1 MDHEN, CDR2 SYDVKM. Trimming pared 5 bases from V and 0 bases from J, leaving 11 bases between. The CDR3 is made up of 14 amino acids.

The V call is TRBV19, the J call TRBJ2-7, with D perhaps matching TRBD1 (6 bases). Germline CDR1 is LNHDA and CDR2 is SQIVND (reference sequence). V was pared by 3 bases and J by 3 bases, with 12 bases between. The CDR3 is 14 residues long. CDR3 nucleotide sequence: TGTGCCAGTAGTATTGGGGGCCCTAACTACGAGCAGTACTTC. Translated: CASSIGGPNYEQYF.

The gene calls are TRBV9 and TRBJ1-2; D is undetermined. The V end was cut by 2 bases, the J end by 1 base, with 6 bases between. CDR1 and CDR2 from the germline V gene are SGDLS and YYNGEE. The CDR3 covers 13 residues. CDR3 amino acids: CASSVENNYGYTF. For the CDR3, the DNA is TGTGCCAGCAGCGTGGAGAATAACTATGGCTACACCTTC. Combining the CDR3 with reference TRBV9 and TRBJ1-2 gives the whole variable domain DSGVTQTPKHLITATGQRVTLRCSPRSGDLSVYWYQQSLDQGLQFLIQYYNGEERAKGNILERFSAQQFPDLHSELNLSSLELGDSALYFCASSVENNYGYTFGSGTRLTVV.

This clonotype was recorded at least ten times. V usage is TRBV7-9 and J usage is TRBJ2-3; 8 positions agree with TRBD1. V shed 1 base and J 3 bases; nucleotides not matched to a gene: 6. The CDR3 runs 16 residues. The germline gives CDR1 SEHNR, CDR2 FQNEAQ (reference sequence). The CDR3 sequence is CASSLGTGGWTDTQYF. CDR3 nucleotide sequence: TGTGCCAGCAGCTTAGGCACAGGGGGATGGACAGATACGCAGTATTTT.

This clonotype was seen at least ten times. The genes are TRBV6-1 and TRBJ1-1, with D hard to call. The V and J ends lost 3 bases and 10 bases respectively, with 12 bases between them. Germline V gives CDR1 MNHNS, CDR2 SASEGT. This CDR3 is 12 amino acids long. CDR3 amino acids: CASSDQGGIAFF. Here the CDR3 DNA reads TGTGCCAGCAGTGACCAAGGAGGCATAGCTTTCTTT.

The rearrangement links TRBV7-9 to TRBJ1-6, with D uncertain. Trimming left V 0 bases short and J 5 bases short, with 8 bases between. In germline, CDR1 is SEHNR, CDR2 FQNEAQ (reference sequence). CDR3 length: 15 residues. CDR3 protein: CASSLADPDNSPLHF. In DNA form, the CDR3 reads TGTGCCAGCAGCTTAGCAGACCCAGATAATTCACCCCTCCACTTT.

This clonotype was seen many times. V and J are TRBV5-1 and TRBJ2-5, with 9 bases that match TRBD2. Germline CDR1 reads SGHRS; CDR2 reads YFSETQ. With V trimmed by 4 bases and J by 2 bases, 3 bases remained unmatched. This CDR3 comprises 14 residues. Here the CDR3 DNA reads TGCGCCAGCAGCCGGACTAGCGAGCAAGAGACCCAGTACTTC. The encoded protein is CASSRTSEQETQYF.

This clonotype was detected many times. The rearrangement uses TRBV7-8 and TRBJ1-2; D not certain. V was clipped by 2 bases and J by 4 bases, with 11 bases between them. Germline CDR1 SGHVS, CDR2 FQNEAQ. This CDR3 contains 14 residues. CDR3 loop: CASSLLTKAYGYTF. DNA for the CDR3: TGTGCCAGCAGCTTACTCACGAAGGCCTATGGCTACACCTTC. Full variable domain (missing parts from reference TRBV7-8 and TRBJ1-2): GAGVSQSPRYKVAKRGQDVALRCDPISGHVSLFWYQQALGQGPEFLTYFQNEAQLDKSGLPSDRFFAERPEGSVSTLKIQRTQQEDSAVYLCASSLLTKAYGYTFGSGTRLTVV.

This clonotype has at least ten counts. The J gene is TRBJ2-5, the V gene TRBV27, with 11 nucleotides matching TRBD1. This CDR3 spans 15 amino acids. The germline CDR1 and CDR2 sequences are MNHEY and SMNVEV (reference sequence). Trimming cost V 5 bases and J 5 bases; bases outside gene matches: 7. CDR3 coding DNA: TGTGCCAGCAGTGCACGGACAGGGGGCGCGGAGACCCAGTACTTC. This encodes CASSARTGGAETQYF.

This clonotype has only a few counts. The CDR3 coding sequence is TGCGCCAGCAGGAGGGGACTAGCGGGAGGCACCGGGGAGCTGTTTTTT. It specifies CASRRGLAGGTGELFF. The chain joins TRBV5-1 to TRBJ2-2; 15 positions agree with TRBD2. The germline V gene has CDR1 SGHRS and CDR2 YFSETQ. V shed 5 bases and J 4 bases; nucleotides not matched to a gene: 3. The CDR3 loop spans 16 amino acids.

This clonotype was recorded many times. The V and J genes are TRBV7-9 and TRBJ1-5, with TRBD1 as a possible D gene (5 bases). Trimming cost V 5 bases and J 0 bases, with 8 bases left between them. The CDR3 has 14 residues. CDR1 and CDR2 from the germline V gene are SEHNR and FQNEAQ (reference sequence). The CDR3: CASSTTDSNQPQHF. As DNA, the CDR3 is TGTGCCAGCAGCACGACAGATAGCAATCAGCCCCAGCATTTT. The complete variable domain, with remaining parts taken from reference TRBV7-9 and TRBJ1-5, reads DTGVSQNPRHKITKRGQNVTFRCDPISEHNRLYWYRQTLGQGPEFLTYFQNEAQLEKSRLLSDRFSAERPKGSFSTLEIQRTEQGDSAMYLCASSTTDSNQPQHFGDGTRLSIL.

In this sample, this clonotype turned up many times. The V call is TRBV20-1, the J call TRBJ2-1; 14 nucleotides align to TRBD2. In germline, CDR1 is DFQATT, CDR2 SNEGSKA (reference sequence). This CDR3 is 15 amino acids long. The junction had 10 bases not matched to a gene; V was cut back by 6 bases and J by 9 bases. The CDR3 DNA reads as TGCAGTGCGAGGACCGGGACTAGCGGGAGTGGTGAGCAGTTCTTC. This gives the protein CSARTGTSGSGEQFF.

This clonotype was counted only a few times. J is TRBJ1-5 and V is TRBV27; possibly TRBD1 for D (5 bases). Germline CDR1 is MNHEY and CDR2 is SMNVEV (reference sequence). Trimming left V 2 bases short and J 0 bases short, with 14 bases between. This CDR3 spans 17 amino acids. CDR3 in DNA: TGTGCCAGCAGTTTAAGGACGGTGACAGATAGCAATCAGCCCCAGCATTTT. This gives the protein CASSLRTVTDSNQPQHF.

For this clonotype: The junction and the germline gene differ at one end; a read error may be behind it. The gene calls are TRBV30 and TRBJ1-6; perhaps TRBD1 as D (5 bases). This CDR3 is built from 12 residues. Germline V gene sequence: CDR1 GTSNPN, CDR2 SVGIG (reference sequence). DNA for the CDR3: TGTGCCTGGAGTAAGAGGGGTTCACTCCTCCACTTT. It translates to CAWSKRGSLLHF.

This clonotype has at least ten counts. V is TRBV5-1 and J is TRBJ1-2; D perhaps matches TRBD1 (5 bases). The V end was cut by 4 bases, the J end by 8 bases, with 18 bases between. The CDR3 extends over 14 amino acids. The V gene's germline CDR1 is SGHRS and CDR2 YFSETQ. The CDR3, as DNA: TGCGCCAGCAGCGCAGGGACCGCCGGGAGGGGCTACACCTTC. This gives the protein CASSAGTAGRGYTF.

To note about this clonotype: Since a much larger clone is just one base distant, this may be a read error. The chain uses TRBV27 and TRBJ2-7; TRBD1 agrees at 7 bases. From germline, CDR1 is MNHEY and CDR2 SMNVEV (reference sequence). CDR3 size: 13 residues. In DNA form, the CDR3 reads TGTGCCTGCAGTCTCCCGACAGGGAACGAGCAGTACTTC. This sequence encodes CACSLPTGNEQYF.

This clonotype was seen ten or more times. Here the CDR3 reads CASSLGASRQETQYF. CDR3 sequence (DNA): TGTGCCAGCAGCTTAGGGGCTAGCCGCCAAGAGACCCAGTACTTC. The rearrangement joins TRBV7-2 to TRBJ2-5; TRBD2 might be the D (5 bases). Germline CDR1 and CDR2: SGHTA and FQGNSA. The CDR3 loop spans 15 amino acids. V was shortened by 1 base and J by 1 base, with 10 bases between the two germline ends.

V gene TRBV19 combines with J gene TRBJ2-2; 9 nucleotides agree with TRBD1. The germline CDR1 and CDR2 sequences are LNHDA and SQIVND (reference sequence). The J segment lost 2 bases and the V segment lost 7 bases, leaving 5 bases of the junction unmatched. The CDR3 loop spans 15 amino acids. The CDR3 DNA follows: TGTGCCAGTACCTGGACAGGGGAAAACACCGGGGAGCTGTTTTTT. Protein sequence: CASTWTGENTGELFF.

This clonotype was observed a handful of times. The chain joins TRBV4-3 to TRBJ2-7; TRBD1 or TRBD2 may be the D gene (6 bases each). V lost 0 bases to trimming and J lost 0 bases, with 15 bases between them. This CDR3 comprises 17 residues. CDR1 LGHNA and CDR2 YSLEER come from the germline V gene. CDR3 sequence reads: CASSQDLIGGLSYEQYF. In DNA form, the CDR3 reads TGCGCCAGCAGCCAAGATCTTATAGGGGGGCTCTCCTACGAGCAGTACTTC.

Points on this clonotype: This may be a read error: a much more frequent sequence differs by one nucleotide. The genes are TRBV6-6 and TRBJ1-2; weak D call: TRBD1 (5 bases). V lost 0 bases to trimming and J lost 0 bases, with 11 bases between them. CDR1 MNHNY and CDR2 SVGAGI come from the germline V gene (reference sequence). This CDR3 has 16 amino acids. The CDR3 spells CASSYSIGAPNYGYTF. As DNA, the CDR3 is TGTGCCAGCAGTTACTCGATTGGGGCACCTAACTATGGCTACACCTTC.

This clonotype has ten or more counts. The chain links TRBV19 to TRBJ2-2, with 7 bases aligning to TRBD1. CDR3 size: 16 residues. Germline assignment: CDR1 LNHDA and CDR2 SQIVND (reference sequence). J lost 4 bases, V lost 4 bases, and 9 bases had no gene match. CDR3 amino acids: CASSRGTAAGTGELFF. The DNA of the CDR3 is TGTGCCAGTAGTAGAGGGACAGCCGCGGGCACCGGGGAGCTGTTTTTT.